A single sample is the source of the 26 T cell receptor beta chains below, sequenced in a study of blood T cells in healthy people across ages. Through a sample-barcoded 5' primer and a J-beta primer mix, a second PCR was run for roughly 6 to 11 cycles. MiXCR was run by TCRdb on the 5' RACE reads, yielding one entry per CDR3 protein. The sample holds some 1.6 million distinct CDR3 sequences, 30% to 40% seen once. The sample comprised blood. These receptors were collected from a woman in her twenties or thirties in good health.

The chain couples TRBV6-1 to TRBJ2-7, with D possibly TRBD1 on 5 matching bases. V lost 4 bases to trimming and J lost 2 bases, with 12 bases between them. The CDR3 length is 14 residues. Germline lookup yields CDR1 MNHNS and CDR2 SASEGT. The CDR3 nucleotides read TGTGCCAGCAGTGCGACAGTGGGGACCTACGAGCAGTACTTC. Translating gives CASSATVGTYEQYF.

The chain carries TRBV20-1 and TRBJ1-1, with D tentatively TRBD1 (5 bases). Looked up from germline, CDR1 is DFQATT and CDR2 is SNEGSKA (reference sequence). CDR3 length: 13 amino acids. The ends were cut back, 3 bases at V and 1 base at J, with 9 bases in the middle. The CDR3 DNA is TGCAGTGCTAGCGAGGGGACGAACACTGAAGCTTTCTTT. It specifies CSASEGTNTEAFF.

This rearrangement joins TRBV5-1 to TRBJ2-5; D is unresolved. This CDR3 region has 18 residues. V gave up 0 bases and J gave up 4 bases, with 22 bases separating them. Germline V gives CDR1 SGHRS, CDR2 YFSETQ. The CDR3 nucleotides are TGCGCCAGCAGCTTGGTTGAACTTGAAAGATGGTGGGGAGAGACCCAGTACTTC. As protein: CASSLVELERWWGETQYF.

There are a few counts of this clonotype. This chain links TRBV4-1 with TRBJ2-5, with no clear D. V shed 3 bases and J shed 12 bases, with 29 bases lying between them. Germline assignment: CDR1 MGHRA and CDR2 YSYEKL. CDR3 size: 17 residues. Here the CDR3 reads CASSQNLLDMAPYEKYF. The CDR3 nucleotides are TGCGCCAGCAGCCAGAACCTTCTCGACATGGCACCCTACGAGAAGTACTTC.

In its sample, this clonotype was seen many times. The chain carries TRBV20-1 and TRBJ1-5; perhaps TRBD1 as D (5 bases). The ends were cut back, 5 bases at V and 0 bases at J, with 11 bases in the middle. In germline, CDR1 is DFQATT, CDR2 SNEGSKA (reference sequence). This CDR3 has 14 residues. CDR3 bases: TGCAGTGCTGACCAGCAGGGTAGCAATCAGCCCCAGCATTTT. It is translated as CSADQQGSNQPQHF.

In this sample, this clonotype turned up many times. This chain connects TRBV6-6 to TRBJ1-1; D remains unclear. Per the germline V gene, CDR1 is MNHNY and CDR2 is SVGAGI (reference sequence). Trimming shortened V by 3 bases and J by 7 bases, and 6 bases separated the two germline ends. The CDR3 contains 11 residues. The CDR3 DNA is TGTGCCAGCAGTTATCAGGATGAAGCTTTCTTT. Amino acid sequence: CASSYQDEAFF.

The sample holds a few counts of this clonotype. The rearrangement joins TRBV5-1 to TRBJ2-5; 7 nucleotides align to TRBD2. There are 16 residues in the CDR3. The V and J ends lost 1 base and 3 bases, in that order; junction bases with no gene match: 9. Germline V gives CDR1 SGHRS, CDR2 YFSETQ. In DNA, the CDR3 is TGCGCCAGCAGCTTGCGAGGCGGGGGTCAAAAAGAGACCCAGTACTTC. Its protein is CASSLRGGGQKETQYF.

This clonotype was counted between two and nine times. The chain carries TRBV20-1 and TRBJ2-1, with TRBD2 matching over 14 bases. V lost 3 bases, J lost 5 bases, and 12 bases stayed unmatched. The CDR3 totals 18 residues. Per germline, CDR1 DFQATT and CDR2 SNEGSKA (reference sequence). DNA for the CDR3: TGCAGTGCTAGGTTTGGGACTAGCGGGAGCCCTGAACACAATGAGCAGTTCTTC. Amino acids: CSARFGTSGSPEHNEQFF.

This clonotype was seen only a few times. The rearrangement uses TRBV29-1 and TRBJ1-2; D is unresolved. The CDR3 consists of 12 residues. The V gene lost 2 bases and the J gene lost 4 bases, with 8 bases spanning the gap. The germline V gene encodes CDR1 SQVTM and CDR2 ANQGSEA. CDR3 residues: CSVEYSTYGYTF. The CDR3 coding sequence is TGCAGCGTTGAATATTCTACCTATGGCTACACCTTC.

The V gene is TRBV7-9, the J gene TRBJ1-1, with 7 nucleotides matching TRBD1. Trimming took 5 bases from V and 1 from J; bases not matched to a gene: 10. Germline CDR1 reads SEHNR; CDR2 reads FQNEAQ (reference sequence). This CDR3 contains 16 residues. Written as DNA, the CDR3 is TGTGCCAGCAGCCCCCGACGGGCAGGGGGGAACACTGAAGCTTTCTTT. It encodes CASSPRRAGGNTEAFF.

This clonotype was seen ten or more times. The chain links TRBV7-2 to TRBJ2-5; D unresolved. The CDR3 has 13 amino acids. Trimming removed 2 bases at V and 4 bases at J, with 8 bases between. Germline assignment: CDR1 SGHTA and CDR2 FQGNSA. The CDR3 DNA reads TGTGCCAGCAGCTTAATTAACGGAGAGACCCAGTACTTC. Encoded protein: CASSLINGETQYF. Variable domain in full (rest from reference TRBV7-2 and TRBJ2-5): GAGVSQSPSNKVTEKGKDVELRCDPISGHTALYWYRQSLGQGLEFLIYFQGNSAPDKSGLPSDRFSAERTGGSVSTLTIQRTQQEDSAVYLCASSLINGETQYFGPGTRLLVL.

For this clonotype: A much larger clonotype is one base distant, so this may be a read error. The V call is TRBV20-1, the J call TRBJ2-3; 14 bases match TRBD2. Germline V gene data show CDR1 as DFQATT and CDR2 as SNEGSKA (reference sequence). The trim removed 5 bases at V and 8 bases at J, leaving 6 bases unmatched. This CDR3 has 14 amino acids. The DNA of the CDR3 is TGCAGTGCTTCTGCCGGGACTAGCGGGGGTACGCAGTATTTT. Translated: CSASAGTSGGTQYF.

The CDR3 DNA is TGTGCCAGCAGCGTATCGATAGCGGGGGGTGGCACAGATACGCAGTATTTT. Translation gives CASSVSIAGGGTDTQYF. The genes are TRBV9 and TRBJ2-3, with TRBD2 identical over 10 bases. With 1 base clipped from V and 1 base from J, the junction kept 6 bases outside the gene matches. The CDR3 runs to 17 residues. The germline CDR1 and CDR2 sequences are SGDLS and YYNGEE.

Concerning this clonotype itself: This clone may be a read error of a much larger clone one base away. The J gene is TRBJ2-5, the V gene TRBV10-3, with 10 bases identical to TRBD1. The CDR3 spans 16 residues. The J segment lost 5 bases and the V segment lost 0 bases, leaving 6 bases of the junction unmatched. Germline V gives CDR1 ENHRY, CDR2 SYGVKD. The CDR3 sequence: CAISESRTGGRETQYF. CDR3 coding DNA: TGTGCCATCAGTGAGTCGCGGACAGGGGGTAGGGAGACCCAGTACTTC.

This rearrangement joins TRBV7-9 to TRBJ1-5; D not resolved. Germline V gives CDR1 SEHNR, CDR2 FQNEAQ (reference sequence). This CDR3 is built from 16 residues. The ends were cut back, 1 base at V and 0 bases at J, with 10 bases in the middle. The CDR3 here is CASSLDMADSNQPQHF. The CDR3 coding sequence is TGTGCCAGCAGCTTAGATATGGCGGATAGCAATCAGCCCCAGCATTTT.

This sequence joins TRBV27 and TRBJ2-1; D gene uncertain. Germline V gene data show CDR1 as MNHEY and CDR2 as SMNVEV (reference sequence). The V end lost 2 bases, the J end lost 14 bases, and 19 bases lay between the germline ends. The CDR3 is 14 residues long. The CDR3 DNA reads TGTGCCAGCAGTTTAGGGCTAGTTAATTACCGAGAGTTCTTC. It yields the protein CASSLGLVNYREFF.

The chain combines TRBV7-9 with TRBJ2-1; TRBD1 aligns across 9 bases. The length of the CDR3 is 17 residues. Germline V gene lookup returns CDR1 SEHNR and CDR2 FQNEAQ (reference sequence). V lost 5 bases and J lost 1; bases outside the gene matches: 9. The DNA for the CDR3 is TGTGCCAGCAGCCGACTCCGGGACAGGGCTTCCTACAATGAGCAGTTCTTC. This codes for CASSRLRDRASYNEQFF.

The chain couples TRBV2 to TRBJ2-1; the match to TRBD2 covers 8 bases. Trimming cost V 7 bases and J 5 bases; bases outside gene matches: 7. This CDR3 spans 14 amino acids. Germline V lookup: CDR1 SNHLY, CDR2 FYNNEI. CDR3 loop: CASKPGLVNNEQFF. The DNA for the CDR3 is TGTGCCAGCAAGCCGGGACTAGTCAACAATGAGCAGTTCTTC.

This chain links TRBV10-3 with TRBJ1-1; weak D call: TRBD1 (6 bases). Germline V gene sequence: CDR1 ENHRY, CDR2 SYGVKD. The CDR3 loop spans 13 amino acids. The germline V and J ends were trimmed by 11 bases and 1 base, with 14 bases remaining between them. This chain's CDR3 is CAGKPDRNTEAFF. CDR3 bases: TGTGCCGGAAAACCGGACAGGAACACTGAAGCTTTCTTT.

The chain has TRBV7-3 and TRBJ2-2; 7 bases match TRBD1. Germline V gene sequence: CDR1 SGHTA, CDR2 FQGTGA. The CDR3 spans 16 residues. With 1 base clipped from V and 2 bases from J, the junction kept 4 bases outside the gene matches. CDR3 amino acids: CASSLIPGGNTGELFF. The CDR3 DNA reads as TGTGCCAGCAGCTTAATCCCAGGGGGAAACACCGGGGAGCTGTTTTTT.

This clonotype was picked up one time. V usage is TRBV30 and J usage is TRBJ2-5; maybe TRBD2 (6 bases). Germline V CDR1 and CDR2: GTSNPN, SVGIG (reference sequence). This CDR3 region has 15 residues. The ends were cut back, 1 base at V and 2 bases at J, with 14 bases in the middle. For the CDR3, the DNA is TGTGCCTGGAGTGCTGGGGACTTTAGACAAGAGACCCAGTACTTC. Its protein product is CAWSAGDFRQETQYF.

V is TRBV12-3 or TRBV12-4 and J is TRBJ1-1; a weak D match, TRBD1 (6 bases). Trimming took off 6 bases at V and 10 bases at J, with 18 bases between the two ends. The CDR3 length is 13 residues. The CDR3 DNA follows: TGTGCCAGCAGACGCGCCGGGACAATTAGAGCTTTCTTT. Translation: CASRRAGTIRAFF.

The CDR3 loop reads CATRTWTGIYNEQFF. In DNA, the CDR3 is TGTGCCACCAGGACGTGGACAGGCATCTACAATGAGCAGTTCTTC. V and J are TRBV5-6 and TRBJ2-1; 7 bases line up with TRBD1. The CDR3 is made up of 15 amino acids. The J segment lost 3 bases and the V segment lost 9 bases, leaving 12 bases of the junction unmatched. Germline V gene data show CDR1 as SGHDT and CDR2 as YYEEEE.

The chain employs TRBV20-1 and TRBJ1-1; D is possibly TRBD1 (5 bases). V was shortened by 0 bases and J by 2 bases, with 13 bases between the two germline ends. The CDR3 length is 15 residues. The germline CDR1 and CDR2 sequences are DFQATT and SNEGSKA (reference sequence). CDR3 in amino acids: CSARDRAGTNTEAFF. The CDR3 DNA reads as TGCAGTGCTAGAGATCGAGCGGGGACTAACACTGAAGCTTTCTTT.

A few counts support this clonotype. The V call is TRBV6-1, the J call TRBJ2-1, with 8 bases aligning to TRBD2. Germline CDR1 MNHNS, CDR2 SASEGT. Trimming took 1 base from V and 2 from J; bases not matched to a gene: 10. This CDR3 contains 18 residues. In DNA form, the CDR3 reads TGTGCCAGCAGTGAAGTTGCCGGGGGACTAGTAGCCTACAATGAGCAGTTCTTC. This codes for CASSEVAGGLVAYNEQFF.

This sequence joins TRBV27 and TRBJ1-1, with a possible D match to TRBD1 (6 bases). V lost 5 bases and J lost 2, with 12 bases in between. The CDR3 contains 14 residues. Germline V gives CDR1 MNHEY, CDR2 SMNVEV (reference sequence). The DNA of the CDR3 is TGTGCCAGCAGTAAATACAGGGTTAACACTGAAGCTTTCTTT. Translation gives CASSKYRVNTEAFF.